Shown below are 8 T cell receptor beta chains from a single sample sequenced in a study of T cells in Graves' hyperthyroidism and ophthalmopathy. Using RNA transcripts as the source, TCR beta CDR3 regions were amplified. Initially, a first-round RT-PCR of the TCR CDR3 employed the HTBI primer set. TCRdb analysed the multiplex PCR reads with MiXCR anew, one entry per CDR3 protein. The sample contains about 400,000 distinct CDR3 sequences, roughly 13% of which appear only once. Sequenced input: blood. The source is a man between 50 and 59 years old with Graves' ophthalmopathy.

This clonotype showed up many times. The chain combines TRBV13 with TRBJ2-1, with D tentatively TRBD2 (5 bases). The CDR3 is made up of 14 amino acids. The V and J ends lost 5 bases and 10 bases respectively, with 18 bases between them. Germline V CDR1 and CDR2: PRHDT, FYEKMQ (reference sequence). The CDR3: CASSPPDLRREQFF. In DNA, the CDR3 is TGTGCCAGCAGCCCCCCGGACCTCAGGAGGGAGCAGTTCTTC. Supplemented by reference TRBV13 and TRBJ2-1, the full variable domain reads AAGVIQSPRHLIKEKRETATLKCYPIPRHDTVYWYQQGPGQDPQFLISFYEKMQSDKGSIPDRFSAQQFSDYHSELNMSSLELGDSALYFCASSPPDLRREQFFGPGTRLTVL.

Many counts were recorded for this clonotype. The CDR3 region has the DNA TGTGCCAGCAGTACAACTCGCAGTGAGCAGTTCTTC. As protein: CASSTTRSEQFF. The V and J genes are TRBV2 and TRBJ2-1, with D hard to call. There are 12 residues in the CDR3. Trimming stripped 5 bases from V and 9 bases from J, with 11 bases between. Germline CDR1 is SNHLY and CDR2 is FYNNEI.

This clonotype was counted at least ten times. This rearrangement joins TRBV20-1 to TRBJ2-7, with D perhaps TRBD2 (6 bases). The CDR3 length is 14 residues. The germline V gene has CDR1 DFQATT and CDR2 SNEGSKA (reference sequence). Deletions cut 5 bases from V and 6 bases from J, with 20 bases between. In DNA form, the CDR3 reads TGCAGTGCTTATCCCCCGGGACTGCCTGCCGAGCAGTACTTC. It translates to CSAYPPGLPAEQYF.

This clonotype was observed at least ten times. The chain employs TRBV5-8 and TRBJ2-5; the match to TRBD2 covers 9 bases. Trimming took 0 bases from V and 1 from J; bases not matched to a gene: 4. Germline V CDR1 and CDR2: SGHTS, YDEGEE. There are 16 residues in the CDR3. The CDR3 reads CASSLGLAGIQETQYF. Here the CDR3 DNA reads TGTGCCAGCAGCTTGGGGCTAGCGGGAATCCAAGAGACCCAGTACTTC.

The chain recombines TRBV12-5 with TRBJ2-2; D call uncertain. The CDR3 loop spans 12 amino acids. Trimming took off 9 bases at V and 4 bases at J, with 9 bases between the two ends. The germline V gene has CDR1 LGHNT and CDR2 FRNRAP. CDR3 amino acids: CASGPSTGELFF. For the CDR3, the DNA is TGTGCTAGCGGGCCTAGCACCGGGGAGCTGTTTTTT.

This clonotype was counted ten times or more. The chain joins TRBV18 to TRBJ2-3; possible D gene TRBD2, 5 bases. Germline V gives CDR1 KGHSH, CDR2 LQKENI. The CDR3 covers 16 residues. The V end lost 3 bases, the J end lost 1 base, and 14 bases lay between the germline ends. This chain's CDR3 is CASSPDGRAGTDTQYF. For the CDR3, the DNA is TGTGCCAGCTCACCCGACGGGCGGGCCGGCACAGATACGCAGTATTTT. Filled out from reference TRBV18 and TRBJ2-3, the complete variable domain reads NAGVMQNPRHLVRRRGQEARLRCSPMKGHSHVYWYRQLPEEGLKFMVYLQKENIIDESGMPKERFSAEFPKEGPSILRIQQVVRGDSAAYFCASSPDGRAGTDTQYFGPGTRLTVL.

The table lists this clonotype with a few counts. V and J are TRBV14 and TRBJ2-7; a possible D gene is TRBD2 (5 bases). The germline V and J ends were trimmed by 2 bases and 3 bases, with 11 bases remaining between them. Germline V gene lookup returns CDR1 SGHDN and CDR2 FVKESK. This CDR3 comprises 14 residues. This chain's CDR3 is CASSQIDRGYEQYF. The CDR3 bases are TGTGCCAGCAGCCAAATTGACCGGGGCTACGAGCAGTACTTC.

This clonotype was seen more than once but under ten times. This chain links TRBV20-1 with TRBJ1-1, with 7 bases aligning to TRBD1. The J segment lost 4 bases and the V segment lost 0 bases, leaving 5 bases of the junction unmatched. Per germline, CDR1 DFQATT and CDR2 SNEGSKA (reference sequence). The CDR3 contains 14 residues. CDR3 nucleotide sequence: TGCAGTGCTAGAGAACCCCCAGGGGGCACTGAAGCTTTCTTT. Its translation: CSAREPPGGTEAFF.